This T cell receptor (beta chain) stems from a study of T cells in Graves' hyperthyroidism and ophthalmopathy. This CDR3 has 13 amino acids. Between the trimmed V and J ends, which lost 6 bases and 2 bases, there was a span of 14 bases. Germline values: CDR1 SQVTM, CDR2 ANQGSEA. There were TCR beta CDR3 regions amplified from RNA transcripts. HTBI primers drove first-round RT-PCR of the TCR CDR3. TCRdb recomputed calls from the multiplex PCR reads with MiXCR, one row per CDR3 protein. Counted here are 500,000 or so distinct CDR3 sequences, around 15% occurring once; the ten biggest clones make up around 28%.

This sequence was found in a woman aged 30 to 39 with Graves' ophthalmopathy. The rearrangement uses TRBV29-1 and TRBJ2-7; D assignment may be TRBD1 or TRBD2 (5 bases each). Sequencing input: blood. Here the CDR3 reads CSVERDETYEQYF. In DNA, the CDR3 is TGCAGCGTCGAAAGGGACGAAACCTACGAGCAGTACTTC.